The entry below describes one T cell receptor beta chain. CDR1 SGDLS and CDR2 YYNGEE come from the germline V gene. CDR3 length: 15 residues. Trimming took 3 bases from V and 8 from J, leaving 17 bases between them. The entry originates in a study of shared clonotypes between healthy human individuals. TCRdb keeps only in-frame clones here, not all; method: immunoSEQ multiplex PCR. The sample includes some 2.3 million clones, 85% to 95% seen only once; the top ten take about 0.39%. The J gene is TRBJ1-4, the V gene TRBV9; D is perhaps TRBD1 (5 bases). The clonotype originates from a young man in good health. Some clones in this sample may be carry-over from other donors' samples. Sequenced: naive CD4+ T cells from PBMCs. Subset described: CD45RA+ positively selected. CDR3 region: CASSATQGLGEKLFF. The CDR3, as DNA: TGTGCCAGCAGCGCCACTCAGGGACTCGGGGAAAAACTGTTTTTT.